This entry is about one T cell receptor (beta chain). Its specificity is unknown. TCRdb itself ran the RT-PCR reads through MiXCR, one entry per CDR3 protein. The sample holds about half a million distinct CDR3 sequences, 25% seen once. The data derive from a study of response to subunit inactivated influenza vaccine. Notes on the study in general: Authors suggested seasonal influenza vaccinations each recruit few new T cells.

This clonotype was obtained from a man aged 45-65 years who received an inactivated influenza vaccine. The sequenced sample was CD4+ T cells sorted from PBMCs, obtained 4 to 6 days after vaccination.

CDR3 amino acids: CASGGRRGAFF. The CDR3 bases are TGTGCCAGCGGTGGCCGGCGGGGAGCTTTCTTT. The rearrangement links TRBV12-3 or TRBV12-4 to TRBJ1-1; D is ambiguous. CDR3 length: 11 residues. Between the trimmed V and J ends, which lost 8 bases and 10 bases, there was a span of 14 bases.